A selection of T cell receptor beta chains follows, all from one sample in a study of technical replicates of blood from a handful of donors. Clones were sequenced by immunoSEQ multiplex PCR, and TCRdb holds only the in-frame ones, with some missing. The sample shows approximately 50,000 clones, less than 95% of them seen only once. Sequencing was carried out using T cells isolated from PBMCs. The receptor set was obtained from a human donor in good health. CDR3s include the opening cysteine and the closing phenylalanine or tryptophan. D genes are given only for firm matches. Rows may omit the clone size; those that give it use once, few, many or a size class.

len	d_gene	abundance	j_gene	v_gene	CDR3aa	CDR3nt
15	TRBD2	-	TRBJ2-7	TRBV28	CASTLASPGTYEQYF	TGTGCCAGCACACTAGCGTCACCCGGTACCTACGAGCAGTACTTC
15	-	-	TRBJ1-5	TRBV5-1	CASSLGGVGDQPQHF	TGCGCCAGCAGCTTGGGGGGGGTAGGGGATCAGCCCCAGCATTTT
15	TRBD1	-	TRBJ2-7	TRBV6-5	CASSYLGQGNYEQYF	TGTGCCAGCAGTTACCTCGGACAGGGCAACTACGAGCAGTACTTC
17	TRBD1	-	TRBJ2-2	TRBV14	CASSRLLGQGGTGELFF	TGTGCCAGCAGCCGGCTACTCGGACAGGGAGGAACCGGGGAGCTGTTTTTT
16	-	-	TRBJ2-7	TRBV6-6	CASSYSSGTLTYEQYF	TGTGCCAGCAGTTACTCCTCCGGGACACTGACCTACGAGCAGTACTTC
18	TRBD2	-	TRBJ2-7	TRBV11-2	CASRWKGLADLSGYEQYF	TGTGCCAGCAGATGGAAGGGACTAGCGGACTTATCGGGGTACGAGCAGTACTTC
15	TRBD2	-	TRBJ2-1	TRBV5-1	CASRLGRGVNNEQFF	TGCGCCAGCAGACTAGGTCGGGGGGTTAACAATGAGCAGTTCTTC
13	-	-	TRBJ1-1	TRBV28	CASSDGQYTEAFF	TGTGCCAGCAGTGACGGACAGTACACTGAAGCTTTCTTT
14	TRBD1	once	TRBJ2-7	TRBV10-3	CAISDGTGTDEQYF	TGTGCCATCAGTGACGGGACAGGAACGGACGAGCAGTACTTC
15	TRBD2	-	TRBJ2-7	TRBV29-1	CSVLKLAGSSYEQYF	TGCAGCGTCCTAAAACTAGCGGGGAGTTCCTACGAGCAGTACTTC
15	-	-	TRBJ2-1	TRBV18	CASSPGGRTYNEQFF	TGTGCCAGCTCCCCAGGAGGGCGGACCTACAATGAGCAGTTCTTC
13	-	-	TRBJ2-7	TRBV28	CASSLSQEYEQYF	TGTGCCAGCAGTTTATCCCAAGAGTACGAGCAGTACTTC
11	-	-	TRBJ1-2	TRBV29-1	CSVRGLYGYTF	TGCAGCGTTCGGGGATTATATGGCTACACCTTC
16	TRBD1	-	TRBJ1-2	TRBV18	CASSTDRGRGNYGYTF	TGTGCCAGCTCGACGGACAGGGGGCGCGGTAACTATGGCTACACCTTC
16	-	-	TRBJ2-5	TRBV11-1	CASSLVSQGIIETQYF	TGTGCCAGCAGCTTAGTCAGTCAGGGAATTATAGAGACCCAGTACTTC
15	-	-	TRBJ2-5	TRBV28	CASSFGRRYQETQYF	TGTGCCAGCAGTTTCGGGCGGAGGTACCAAGAGACCCAGTACTTC
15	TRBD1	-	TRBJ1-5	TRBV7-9	CASSHSDRGYQPQHF	TGTGCCAGCAGTCATTCGGACAGGGGGTATCAGCCCCAGCATTTT
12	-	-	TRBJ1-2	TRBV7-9	CASRPLGGGYTF	TGTGCCAGCCGACCCCTCGGGGGTGGCTACACCTTC
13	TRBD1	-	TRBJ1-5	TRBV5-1	CASSRTGVQPQHF	TGCGCCAGCAGTCGAACAGGGGTTCAGCCCCAGCATTTT
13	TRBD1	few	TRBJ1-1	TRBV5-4	CASSYQGGTEAFF	TGTGCCAGCAGCTACCAGGGGGGCACTGAAGCTTTCTTT
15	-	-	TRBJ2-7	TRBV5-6	CASSLVLGHSYEQYF	TGTGCCAGCAGCTTGGTATTGGGCCACTCCTACGAGCAGTACTTC
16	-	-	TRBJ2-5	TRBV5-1	CASSLPPGGNGETQYF	TGCGCCAGCAGCTTGCCGCCAGGGGGGAATGGAGAGACCCAGTACTTC
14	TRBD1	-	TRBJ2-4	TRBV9	CASSVEGGTGIQYF	TGTGCCAGCAGCGTAGAAGGGGGCACGGGCATTCAGTACTTC
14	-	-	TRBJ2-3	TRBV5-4	CASSLANVVDTQYF	TGTGCCAGCAGCTTGGCCAATGTAGTGGATACGCAGTATTTT
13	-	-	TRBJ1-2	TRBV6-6	CASSYSNRGGYTF	TGTGCCAGCAGTTACTCGAATCGGGGAGGCTACACCTTC
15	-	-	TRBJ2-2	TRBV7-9	CASSSRSPNTGELFF	TGTGCCAGCAGCTCACGGAGTCCTAACACCGGGGAGCTGTTTTTT
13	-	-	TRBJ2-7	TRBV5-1	CASSLARDYEQYF	TGCGCCAGCAGCTTGGCCCGGGATTACGAGCAGTACTTC
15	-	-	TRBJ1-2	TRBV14	CASSPEWTHPYGYTF	TGTGCCAGCAGCCCGGAATGGACTCACCCTTATGGCTACACCTTC
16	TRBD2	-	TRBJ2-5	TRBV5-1	CASSPGLAGFQETQYF	TGCGCCAGCAGCCCCGGACTAGCGGGGTTCCAAGAGACCCAGTACTTC
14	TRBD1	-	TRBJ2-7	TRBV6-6	CASSPTDRGSEQYF	TGTGCCAGCAGTCCTACGGACAGGGGATCCGAGCAGTACTTC
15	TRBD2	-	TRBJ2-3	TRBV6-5	CASSYRREATDTQYF	TGTGCCAGCAGTTACCGTCGGGAGGCCACAGATACGCAGTATTTT